The T cell receptor beta chain under discussion was sequenced for a study of T cells in Graves' hyperthyroidism and ophthalmopathy. This clonotype turned up a few times. What it binds is not known. Study results and caveats: Ophthalmopathy onset followed model prediction by a median roughly 6.5 months.

CDR1 and CDR2 from the germline V gene are LNHNV and YYDKDF (reference sequence). This CDR3 region has 16 residues. V lost 4 bases and J lost 0, with 13 bases in between. Amplified regions were TCR beta CDR3 sequences from RNA transcripts. TCR CDR3 regions were first amplified by RT-PCR with HTBI primers. TCRdb ran MiXCR on the multiplex PCR reads and lists one entry per CDR3 protein. This table holds some 350,000 distinct CDR3 sequences, around 15% found once. Diagnostic assessment was based on clinical symptoms, serum thyroxine and TRAb, thyroid ultrasound and orbital computed tomography. The source material was blood. The chain combines TRBV15 with TRBJ1-3, with D maybe TRBD1 (5 bases). This receptor was taken from a woman aged 40 to 55 with Graves' ophthalmopathy. As DNA, the CDR3 is TGTGCCACCAGCAAACTGGGACTGACCTCTGGAAACACCATATATTTT. Translation: CATSKLGLTSGNTIYF.